Included here is one T cell receptor (beta chain) sequence, with context. No cognate antigen has been identified for it. No clone much larger than this one lies a single base away; base qualities are absent. The sample is drawn from a study of blood T cell repertoires in COVID-19 (dated by TCRdb to 2020 to 2022). About the full investigation: The collaborator samples originated in the United States, Italy and Spain and spanned the acute and convalescent phases of COVID-19. The prospective study material was composed of cDNA or gDNA derived from T cells, B-cell-depleted T cells, or PBMCs. The dataset comprised deeply sampled blood TCRbeta repertoires from subjects exposed to, actively infected with, or recovered from COVID-19. The repertoires were made available in a free public database intended to serve as a resource for research on the immune response to SARS-CoV-2. Samples came from the ongoing ImmuneRACE study (first 160 participants) plus 1,254 subjects from 6 global collaborators. A de-identified subject ID, COVID-19 status, age in years and sex were almost always included in the sample metadata. Where HLA class I and class II types were available, the types were taken from metadata supplied by the sample provider, not from assay-based typing. Overall results and qualifications from the work: The quantity of clinical and demographic metadata differed by source and by participant and was supplied without curation.

TCRbeta CDR3 regions were amplified from genomic DNA by means of the immunoSEQ Assay, a bias-controlled multiplex PCR. Turning to the authors' computational methods: The number of nucleated cells in each sample was estimated from the amplification of reference gene primers within the assay. To quantify the absolute abundance of each unique TCRbeta CDR3 rearrangement, sequence reads were collapsed and filtered. For each sample, productive Simpson clonality was calculated as the square root of Simpson's diversity index over productive rearrangements. As stored in TCRdb, this immuneACCESS dataset retains in-frame rearrangements with V and J assigned. A fraction of the clones does not appear; measured against another copy, unresolved V genes explain less than half of the discrepancy, and the remainder lacks a known reason. The D gene and trimming were derived from the DNA, and the V and J assignments and clone size from that table. The table for this sample lists roughly 180,000 clones; roughly 85% of them were counted only once. The top ten hold roughly a tenth of the sample.

From cysteine to phenylalanine, the CDR3 is 14 amino acids long. Only the CDR3 DNA stays, 42 bases, in frame from base 1. The germline V gene sets CDR1 to SGHVS and CDR2 to FNYEAQ. V is trimmed back by 5 bases and J by 6 bases, and the junction contains 6 bases that no gene match accounts for. Collaborating institutions collected whole blood in K2EDTA tubes following their own protocols. For TCRbeta analysis, collaborators shipped samples as frozen whole blood, isolated PBMCs, or DNA extracted from either of those sample types. Sequenced material: peripheral blood. The chain is assembled from TRBV7-6 and TRBJ1-5, and TRBD1 aligns with 8 junction nucleotides. This TCR came from a woman over 75 with active or convalescent COVID-19. The CDR3 region reads CASSLGQGGQPQHF. Read as DNA, the sequence is TGTGCCAGCAGCCTCGGACAGGGAGGTCAGCCCCAGCATTTT.